The 11 T cell receptor delta chains below were found in one sample sequenced in a study of γδ T cells in repeated Plasmodium falciparum infection. Flow sorting of PBMC yielded separate Vgamma9/Vdelta2+ and Vdelta2-negative gammadelta T cell populations for bulk repertoire analysis. TCRdb re-processed the multiplex PCR reads via CATT. The data hold about 48,000 delta-chain clones, with 1.5% to 2% observed a single time. Input material: gamma-delta T cells from blood. These receptors came from a pool of human donors (malaria-infected and uninfected, not separated).

This clone was seen more than once but under ten times. TCRdb's protein for this DNA is that of a much larger clone and differs from the translation at residue 3, likely a read error; the protein shown is the DNA translation. This chain links TRDV1 with TRDJ1; D could derive from TRDD2 or TRDD3 (6 bases each). The CDR3 is 21 amino acids. Germline V gives CDR1 TSWWSYY, CDR2 QGS. The CDR3 reads CAPGENFLIGTGRVCTDKLIF. In DNA, the CDR3 is TGTGCTCCTGGGGAAAACTTCCTTATCGGGACTGGGAGAGTGTGCACCGATAAACTCATCTTT.

In this sample, this clone turned up a few times. TCRdb shows a much larger clone's protein in place of this DNA's translation, and the two differ at residue 14, likely through a read error; the protein shown is translated from the DNA. The rearrangement uses TRDV1 and TRDJ1; D perhaps matches TRDD3 (6 bases). Per the germline V gene, CDR1 is TSWWSYY and CDR2 is QGS. V gave up 0 bases and J gave up 0 bases, with 41 bases separating them. This CDR3 spans 26 amino acids. Written as DNA, the CDR3 is TGTGCTCTTGGGGAACTAGGAGTCAAAGGCTTTTCGACTAGGGGATTCTCACACCTGTACACCGATAAACTCATCTTT. Its translation is CALGELGVKGFSTRGFSHLYTDKLIF.

This clone was observed a handful of times. The protein that TCRdb holds for this DNA derives from a much larger clone and differs from the translated DNA at residue 12, which likely indicates a read error; the protein shown here is translated from the DNA. The chain has TRDV2 and TRDJ1; the D gene could be TRDD2 or TRDD3 (5 bases each). The J gene is not listed in TCRdb, so it was assigned here from a DNA match to germline. The CDR3 sequence is 17 residues long. Germline V gene sequence: CDR1 GEAIGNYY, CDR2 EKD. V was cut by 1 base and J by 5 bases, with 22 bases left in between. The CDR3 spells CACDTLDGGPSPDKLIF. The CDR3 bases are TGTGCCTGTGACACGCTAGACGGGGGCCCTTCGCCAGATAAACTCATCTTT.

This clone was found many times. A read error likely explains why the TCRdb protein, taken from a much larger clone, differs from this DNA's translation at residue 15; the protein shown is translated from the DNA. The chain is built from TRDV1 and TRDJ1, with 13 nucleotides matching TRDD3. The CDR3 length is 21 residues. After removal of 0 bases from V and 3 bases from J, the junction contained 16 bases not matched to a gene. Germline V gives CDR1 TSWWSYY, CDR2 QGS. In DNA form, the CDR3 reads TGTGCTCTTGGGGAACTAGGTAGCCTGTCTACTGGGGGATACGTCCCCGATAAACTCATCTTT. This gives the protein CALGELGSLSTGGYVPDKLIF.

This clone was seen only a few times. The protein held in TCRdb is that of a much larger clone and does not match this DNA's translation at residue 14, likely because of a read error; the protein shown is translated from the DNA. V gene TRDV3 combines with J gene TRDJ1; tentatively, D is TRDD3 (5 bases). The CDR3 contains 16 residues. The germline gives CDR1 TVYSNPD, CDR2 GDNSRS (reference sequence). This CDR3 reads CAFVPRGPPFDNKPIF. CDR3 nucleotide sequence: TGTGCCTTTGTTCCCAGGGGACCTCCGTTTGATAATAAACCCATCTTT.

This clone was detected many times. Being one base from a much bigger clone, this may be a read error. This chain connects TRDV1 to TRDJ1, with no clear D. CDR1 TSWWSYY and CDR2 QGS come from the germline V gene. The CDR3 has 17 residues. Trimming removed 1 base from V and 0 bases from J, with 15 bases in between. CDR3 nucleotides: TGTGCTCTTGGGGAACGTACGTTAGGGTTCCACACCGATAAACTCATCTTT. This translates into CALGERTLGFHTDKLIF.

To note about this clone: Since a far larger clone is one base different, this is likely a read error. Additional DNA sequences in this sample encode the identical CDR3. This chain uses TRDV1 with TRDJ1; the match to TRDD3 covers 11 bases. Since TCRdb gives no J gene, matching the DNA to germline was used here to assign it. Germline loops: CDR1 TSWWSYY, CDR2 QGS. This CDR3 has 22 residues. The V gene end was trimmed by 3 bases and the J gene end by 0 bases; junction bases not matched to a gene: 21. The DNA of the CDR3 is TGTGCTCTTGGGGACCTTTCCTCCTACGGGCTACTGGGGGATAGGAACACCGATAAACTCATCTTT. Its translation is CALGDLSSYGLLGDRNTDKLIF.

This clone showed up just a few times. The protein held in TCRdb is that of a much larger clone and does not match this DNA's translation at residue 3, likely because of a read error; the protein shown is translated from the DNA. The J gene is TRDJ2, the V gene TRDV2; the match to TRDD3 covers 11 bases. No J gene was available from TCRdb, and it was assigned here by a germline match of the DNA. The CDR3 spans 17 residues. CDR1 GEAIGNYY and CDR2 EKD come from the germline V gene. DNA of the CDR3: TGTGCCTATGACGTCGACTGGGGGATAAGGTTGACAGCACAACTCTTCTTT. Residues: CAYDVDWGIRLTAQLFF.

On this clone: This DNA's translation and the protein TCRdb lists, from a much larger clone, do not match at residue 12, likely due to a read error; the protein shown is translated from the DNA. The chain has TRDV3 and TRDJ1; D gene ambiguous. Matching the DNA to germline supplied the J gene, which TCRdb does not give. Germline V gene lookup returns CDR1 TVYSNPD and CDR2 GDNSRS (reference sequence). This CDR3 region has 16 residues. CDR3 loop: CAFRHLSWQYTNKLIF. As DNA, the CDR3 is TGTGCCTTTAGGCACCTATCCTGGCAGTACACCAATAAACTCATCTTT.

Turning to this clone: A far larger clone differs by one base, so this is likely a read error. Other DNA sequences in the same sample also yield this CDR3. The chain recombines TRDV1 with TRDJ1, with D unresolved. CDR3 length: 16 amino acids. The V and J ends lost 5 bases and 0 bases respectively, with 16 bases between them. Germline V gives CDR1 TSWWSYY, CDR2 QGS. In DNA, the CDR3 is TGTGCTCTTGGGATCGAACAACCCGCATACACCGATAAACTCATCTTT. Translating it yields CALGIEQPAYTDKLIF.

This clone was observed a few times. The protein TCRdb lists belongs to a much larger clone and differs from this DNA's translation at residue 4, which points to a read error; the protein shown is made from the DNA. The chain has TRDV2 and TRDJ3, with 9 bases fitting TRDD3. The J gene is not listed in TCRdb, so it was assigned here from a DNA match to germline. The CDR3 contains 16 residues. Germline V gene lookup returns CDR1 GEAIGNYY and CDR2 EKD. After removal of 5 bases from V and 9 bases from J, the junction contained 10 bases not matched to a gene. The CDR3 protein is CACGELGELGTRQMFF. The CDR3 nucleotides are TGTGCCTGTGGCGAACTGGGGGAACTCGGCACCCGACAGATGTTTTTC.